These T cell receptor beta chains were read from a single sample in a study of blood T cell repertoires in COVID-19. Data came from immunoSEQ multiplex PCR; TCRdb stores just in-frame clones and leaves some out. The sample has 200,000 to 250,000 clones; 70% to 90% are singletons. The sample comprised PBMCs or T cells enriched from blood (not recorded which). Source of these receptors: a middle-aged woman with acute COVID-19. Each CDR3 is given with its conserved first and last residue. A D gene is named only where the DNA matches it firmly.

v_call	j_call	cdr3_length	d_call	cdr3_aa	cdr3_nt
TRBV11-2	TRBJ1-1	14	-	CASSLTQLNTEAFF	TGTGCCAGCAGCTTAACACAGTTGAACACTGAAGCTTTCTTT
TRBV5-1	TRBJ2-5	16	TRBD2	CASSLGPSGGQETQYF	TGCGCCAGCAGCTTGGGTCCTAGCGGGGGGCAAGAGACCCAGTACTTC
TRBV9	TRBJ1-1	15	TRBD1	CASSVGTGGNTEAFF	TGTGCCAGCAGCGTAGGGACAGGGGGGAACACTGAAGCTTTCTTT
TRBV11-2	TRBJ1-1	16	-	CASSLAGRGLNTEAFF	TGTGCCAGCAGCTTAGCTGGCAGGGGTTTGAACACTGAAGCTTTCTTT
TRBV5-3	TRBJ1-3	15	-	CARSTDTDSGNTIYF	TGTGCCAGAAGCACGGACACGGACTCTGGAAACACCATATATTTT
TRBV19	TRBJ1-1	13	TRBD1	CATAQGLNTEAFF	TGTGCCACCGCACAGGGGCTTAACACTGAAGCTTTCTTT
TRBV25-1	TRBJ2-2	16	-	CASSEYTLANTGELFF	TGTGCCAGCAGTGAATATACACTAGCGAACACCGGGGAGCTGTTTTTT
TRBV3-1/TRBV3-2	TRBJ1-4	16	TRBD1	CASSQGDRAANEKLFF	TGTGCCAGCAGCCAGGGGGACAGGGCGGCTAATGAAAAACTGTTTTTT
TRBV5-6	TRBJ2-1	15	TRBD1	CATAGGQGTYNEQFF	TGTGCCACCGCAGGGGGACAGGGGACCTACAATGAGCAGTTCTTC
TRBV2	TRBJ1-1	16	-	CASRDSRQVGNTEAFF	TGTGCCAGCAGGGACAGCAGACAGGTGGGGAACACTGAAGCTTTCTTT
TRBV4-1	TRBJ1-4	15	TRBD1	CASSQEGTENEKLFF	TGCGCCAGCAGCCAAGAAGGGACAGAAAATGAAAAACTGTTTTTT
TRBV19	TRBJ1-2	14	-	CASSISGTFYGYTF	TGTGCCAGTAGTATATCCGGGACTTTCTATGGCTACACCTTC
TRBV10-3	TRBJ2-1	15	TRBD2	CAISLADSSYNEQFF	TGTGCCATCAGCCTAGCGGATAGCTCCTACAATGAGCAGTTCTTC
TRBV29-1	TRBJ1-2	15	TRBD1	CSVVGSGTGSHGYTF	TGCAGCGTTGTAGGATCCGGGACAGGGAGTCATGGCTACACCTTC
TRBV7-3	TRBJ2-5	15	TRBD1	CASSSWDSTQETQYF	TGTGCCAGCAGCTCCTGGGACAGCACGCAAGAGACCCAGTACTTC
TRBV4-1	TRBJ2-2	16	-	CASSQLIGANTGELFF	TGCGCCAGCAGCCAATTAATCGGAGCGAACACCGGGGAGCTGTTTTTT
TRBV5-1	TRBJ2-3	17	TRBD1	CASSFDIPGQGTDTQYF	TGCGCCAGCAGCTTCGATATACCGGGACAGGGGACAGATACGCAGTATTTT
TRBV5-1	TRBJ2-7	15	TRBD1	CASRDGTGAGYGQYF	TGCGCCAGCAGGGACGGGACAGGGGCAGGTTATGGGCAGTACTTC
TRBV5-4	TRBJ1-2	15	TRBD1	CASSTPGQGDYGYTF	TGTGCCAGCAGCACCCCGGGACAGGGGGACTATGGCTACACCTTC
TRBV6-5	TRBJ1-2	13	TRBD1	CASRLTGLNGYTF	TGTGCCAGCAGATTGACAGGGTTAAATGGCTACACCTTC
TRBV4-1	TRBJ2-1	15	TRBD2	CASSQLSGGWNEQFF	TGCGCCAGCAGCCAACTTAGCGGGGGATGGAATGAGCAGTTCTTC
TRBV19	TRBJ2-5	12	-	CASGGLEKTQYF	TGTGCCAGCGGGGGGCTGGAAAAGACCCAGTACTTC
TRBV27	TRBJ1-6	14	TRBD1	CASRSGTGNSPLHF	TGTGCCAGCAGATCCGGGACAGGGAATTCACCCCTCCACTTT